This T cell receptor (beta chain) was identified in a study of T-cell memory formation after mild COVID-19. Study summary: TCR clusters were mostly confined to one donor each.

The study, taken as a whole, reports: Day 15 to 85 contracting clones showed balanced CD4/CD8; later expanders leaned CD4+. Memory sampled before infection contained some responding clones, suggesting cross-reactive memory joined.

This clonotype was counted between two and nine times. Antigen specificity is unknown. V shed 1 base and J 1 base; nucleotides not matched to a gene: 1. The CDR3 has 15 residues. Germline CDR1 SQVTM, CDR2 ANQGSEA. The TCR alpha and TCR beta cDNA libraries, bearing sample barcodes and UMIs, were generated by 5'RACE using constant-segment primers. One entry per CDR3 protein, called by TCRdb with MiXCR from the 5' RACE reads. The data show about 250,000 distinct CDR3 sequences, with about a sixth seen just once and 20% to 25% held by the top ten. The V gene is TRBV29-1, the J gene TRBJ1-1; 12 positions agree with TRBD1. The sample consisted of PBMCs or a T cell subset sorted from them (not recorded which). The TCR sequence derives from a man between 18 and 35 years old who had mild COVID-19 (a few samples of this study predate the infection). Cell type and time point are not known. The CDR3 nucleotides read TGCAGCGTTGAAGGGGACAGGGGGCGGAACACTGAAGCTTTCTTT. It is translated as CSVEGDRGRNTEAFF. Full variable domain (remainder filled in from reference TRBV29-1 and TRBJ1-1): SAVISQKPSRDICQRGTSLTIQCQVDSQVTMMFWYRQQPGQSLTLIATANQGSEATYESGFVIDKFPISRPNLTFSTLTVSNMSPEDSSIYLCSVEGDRGRNTEAFFGQGTRLTVV.